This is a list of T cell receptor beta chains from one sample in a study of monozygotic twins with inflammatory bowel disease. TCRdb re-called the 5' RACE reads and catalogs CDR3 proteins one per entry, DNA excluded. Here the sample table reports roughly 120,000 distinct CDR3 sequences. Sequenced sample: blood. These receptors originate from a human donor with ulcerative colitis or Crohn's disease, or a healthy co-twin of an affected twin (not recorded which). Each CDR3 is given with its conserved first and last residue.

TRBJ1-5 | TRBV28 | CASNPGGGGQPQHF
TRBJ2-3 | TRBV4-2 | CASSSTPGLGSDTQYF
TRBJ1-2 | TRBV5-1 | CASRVTTDYNYGYTF
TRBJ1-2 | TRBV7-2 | CASSPPGTEHYTF
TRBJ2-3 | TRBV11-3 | CASSIRTSGTTDTQYF
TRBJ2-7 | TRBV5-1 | CASSPRDGVSYEQYF
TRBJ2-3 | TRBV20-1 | CSAQGQLVSTDTQYF
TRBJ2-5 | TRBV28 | CASHPMGSQETQYF
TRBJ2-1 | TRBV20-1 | CSAPPRQGQAPDEQFF
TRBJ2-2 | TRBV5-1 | CASSLDASGDGELFF
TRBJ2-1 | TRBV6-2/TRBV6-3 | CASSYGTRGNEQFF
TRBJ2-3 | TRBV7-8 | CASSSSRVRGNTDTQYF
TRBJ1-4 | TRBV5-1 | CASSVQGLSNEKLFF
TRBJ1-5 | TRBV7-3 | CASSLDGYQPQHF
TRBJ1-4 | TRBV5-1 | CASSLGQLNEKLFF
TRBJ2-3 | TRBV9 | CASSLRIAGGTDTQYF
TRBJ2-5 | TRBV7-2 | CASSSPAEETQYF
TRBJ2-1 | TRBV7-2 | CASSLILAGGPYNEQFF
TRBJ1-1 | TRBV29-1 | CSVEDRGPEAFF
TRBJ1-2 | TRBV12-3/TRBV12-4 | CASSLEVRHPNYGYTF
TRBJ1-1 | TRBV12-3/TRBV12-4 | CASSLWTREATEAFF
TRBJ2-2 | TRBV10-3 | CAISSRDTNTGELFF
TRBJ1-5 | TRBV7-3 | CASSLTPGGQPQHF
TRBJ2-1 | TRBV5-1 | CASSADFQRGGRSYNEQFF
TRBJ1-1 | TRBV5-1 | CASSLAGVTEAFF
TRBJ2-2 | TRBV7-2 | CATTPVVPTGELFF
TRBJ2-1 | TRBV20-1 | CSASRRGRSNEQFF
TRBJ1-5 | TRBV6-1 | CASSALNSDQPQHF
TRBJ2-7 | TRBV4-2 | CASSQEKEEASAYEQYF
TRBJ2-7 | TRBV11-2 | CASSLDQGPPEQYF
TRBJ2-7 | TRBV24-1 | CATSDHPGQGIYEQYF
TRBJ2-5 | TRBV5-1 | CASSFGDALQETQYF
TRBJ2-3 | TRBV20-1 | CSASGLNPRDTQYF
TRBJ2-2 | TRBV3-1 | CASSQISLGTGGTGELFF
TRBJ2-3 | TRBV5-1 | CASSLGGRWDTQYF
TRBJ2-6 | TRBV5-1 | CASSLIGGIGANVLTF
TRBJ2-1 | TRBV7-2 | CASSSGRGGNEQFF
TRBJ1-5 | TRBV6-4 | CASSPDSSNQPQHF
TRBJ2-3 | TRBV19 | CASRPGQSTDTQYF
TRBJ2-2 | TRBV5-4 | CASSRDRAINTGELFF
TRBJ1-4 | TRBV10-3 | CAISEAGTHGKLFF
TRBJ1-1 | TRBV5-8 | CASSLYRDRVLNTEAFF
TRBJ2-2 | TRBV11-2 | CASSTLRNERAGELFF
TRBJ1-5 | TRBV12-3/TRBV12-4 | CASSFGRNNQPQHF
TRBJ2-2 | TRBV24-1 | CATSVIWTDTGELFF
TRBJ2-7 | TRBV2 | CASRLWGPSSYEQYF
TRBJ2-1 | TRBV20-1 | CSAGGTSGSLYNEQFF
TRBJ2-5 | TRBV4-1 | CASSHRYIINRDGQYF
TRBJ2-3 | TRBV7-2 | CASSLGLARSTDTQYF
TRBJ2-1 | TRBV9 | CASSALAGGDEQFF
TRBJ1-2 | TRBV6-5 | CASSYSTEHVTNYGYTF
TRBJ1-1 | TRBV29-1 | CSVLRNTEAFF
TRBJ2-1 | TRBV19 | CASSMFSHRGIEQFF
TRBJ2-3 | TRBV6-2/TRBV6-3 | CASSYVGPGADTQYF
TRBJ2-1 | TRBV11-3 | CASSRGENNEQFF
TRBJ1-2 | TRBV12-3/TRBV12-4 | CASSFGSPVPGYTF
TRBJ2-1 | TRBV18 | CASSPPGGRILNEQFF
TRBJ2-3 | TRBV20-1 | CSARRWTSTDTQYF
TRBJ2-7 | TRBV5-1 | CASSLSTSGGSYEQYF